The sample holds a few counts of the clone carrying this T cell receptor (beta chain). The antigen is unknown. This record comes from a study of cytomegalovirus exposure and HLA in healthy donors. It was with 60 Vbeta and 13 Jbeta primers that the PCR ran. This table comes from immunoSEQ multiplex PCR, and its TCRdb copy is limited to in-frame clones, with some not included. The profile shows roughly 200,000 clones, about four fifths of them singletons. Trimming pared 0 bases from V and 4 bases from J, leaving 10 bases between. Germline CDR1 and CDR2: ENHRY and SYGVKD. The length of the CDR3 is 15 residues. Study conclusions and caveats: Reported results showed that the classifier diagnosed cytomegalovirus status with high specificity and sensitivity.

The genes are TRBV10-3 and TRBJ1-5, with D possibly matching TRBD1 (5 bases). The specimen sequenced was PBMCs. The clonotype originates from a woman aged 18 to 35 in good health and CMV-seronegative. In nucleotides, the CDR3 is TGTGCCATCAGTGAGTCCGGGGACTTAAATCAGCCCCAGCATTTT. It encodes CAISESGDLNQPQHF.